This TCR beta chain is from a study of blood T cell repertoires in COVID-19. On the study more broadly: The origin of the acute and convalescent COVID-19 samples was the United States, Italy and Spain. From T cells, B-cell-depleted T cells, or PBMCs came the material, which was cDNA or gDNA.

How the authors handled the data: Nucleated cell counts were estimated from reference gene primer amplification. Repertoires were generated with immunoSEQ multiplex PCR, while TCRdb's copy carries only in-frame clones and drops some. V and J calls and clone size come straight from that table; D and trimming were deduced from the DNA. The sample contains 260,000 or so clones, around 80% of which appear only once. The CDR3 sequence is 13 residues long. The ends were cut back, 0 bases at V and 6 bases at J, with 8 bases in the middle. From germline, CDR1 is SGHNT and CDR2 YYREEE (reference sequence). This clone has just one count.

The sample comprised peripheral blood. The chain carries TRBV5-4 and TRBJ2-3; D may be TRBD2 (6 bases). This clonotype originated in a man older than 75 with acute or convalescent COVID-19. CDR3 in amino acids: CASSLAGVDTQYF. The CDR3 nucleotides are TGTGCCAGCAGCTTGGCGGGAGTGGATACGCAGTATTTT. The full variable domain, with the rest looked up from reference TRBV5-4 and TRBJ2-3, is ETGVTQSPTHLIKTRGQQVTLRCSSQSGHNTVSWYQQALGQGPQFIFQYYREEENGRGNFPPRFSGLQFPNYSSELNVNALELDDSALYLCASSLAGVDTQYFGPGTRLTVL.